The clone carrying this T cell receptor beta chain was observed at least ten times. Its target is not known. This entry comes from a study of identifying expanded T cells in peripheral blood. Broader study findings: Variance in clone template counts between roughly two-week samples significantly increased with total template count across all healthy donors.

Generated by immunoSEQ multiplex PCR, the TCRdb table keeps only in-frame clones and is missing some. The top ten clones hold 15% to 20% of a sample with 100,000 or so clones, about 89% of them seen once. The CDR3 length is 15 residues. Trimming removed 2 bases from V and 1 base from J, with 12 bases in between. Germline CDR1 reads KGHSH; CDR2 reads LQKENI. The TCR was taken from a person aged 18 to 75 in good health. This chain connects TRBV18 to TRBJ2-7; TRBD2 might be the D (5 bases). The sample comprised blood. The CDR3 region has the DNA TGTGCCAGCTCACCAGAGGGTGTTGGTTCCTACGAGCAGTACTTC. Translation gives CASSPEGVGSYEQYF.